These 17 T cell receptor beta chains originate from one sample sequenced in a study of molecular identifiers for immune sequencing clone quantification (dated by TCRdb to the late 2010s). Libraries were prepared through PCR. Sequencing was carried out with an Illumina MiSeq. In TCRdb, the public reads were trimmed at Q25 with fastp and aligned with MiXCR, with productive beta chains retained. Rows with one shared CDR3 protein collapse into an entry with the most common genes and DNA. This sample lists approximately 20,000 distinct CDR3 sequences; 20% to 25% were detected once. Approximately 6.4% of the sample lies in the top ten. Sample: naive CD8+ T cells from blood, with Jurkat cell RNA spiked in. The intended sense of this specimen's cell subset or site label: FACS-sorted CD8+CD4-CCR7+CD45RA+ naive T cells. The source is a human donor in good health. Some libraries in this study had Jurkat cell RNA spiked in.

A few counts support this clonotype. The rearrangement links TRBV7-9 to TRBJ2-7; maybe TRBD1 (5 bases). V dropped 5 bases and J dropped 3 bases, with 11 bases sitting between them. Germline V gene sequence: CDR1 SEHNR, CDR2 FQNEAQ (reference sequence). The CDR3 contains 13 residues. CDR3 coding DNA: TGTGCCAGCAGCCCCGGACACATCTACGAGCAGTACTTC. It encodes CASSPGHIYEQYF.

This clonotype has just a few counts. V gene TRBV4-3 combines with J gene TRBJ2-7; D is undetermined. The CDR3 has 15 amino acids. The germline V gene encodes CDR1 LGHNA and CDR2 YSLEER. Trimming took 0 bases from V and 2 from J, leaving 11 bases between them. The CDR3 coding sequence is TGCGCCAGCAGCCAAGATTTGTCAAGTCCCTACGAGCAGTACTTC. Translating gives CASSQDLSSPYEQYF.

This clonotype was observed once. A much larger clone lies one base from this, so it may be a read error. The chain links TRBV29-1 to TRBJ1-4, with D hard to call. This CDR3 region has 11 residues. Germline-derived CDR1 and CDR2 are SQVTM and ANQGSEA. The V gene lost 4 bases and the J gene lost 5 bases, with 5 bases spanning the gap. The CDR3 nucleotides read TGCAGCGTTGGGGCGAATGAAAAACTGTTTTTT. Amino acids: CSVGANEKLFF.

For this clonotype: It may be a read error: a sequence one base away is much more abundant. The chain employs TRBV2 and TRBJ1-1, with D unclear. Between the trimmed V and J ends, which lost 3 bases and 3 bases, there was a span of 11 bases. This CDR3 contains 14 residues. CDR1 and CDR2 (germline): SNHLY, FYNNEI. In DNA form, the CDR3 reads TGTGCCAGCAGTGACAGCAGGTTGGACACTGAAGCTTTCTTT. Residues: CASSDSRLDTEAFF.

This clonotype has ten or more counts. CDR3 sequence (DNA): TGTGCCAGCAGTTTTAGTTCCCTTGAAGCTTTCTTT. Its translation: CASSFSSLEAFF. The V call is TRBV28, the J call TRBJ1-1; unclear D gene. The CDR3 length is 12 residues. Germline-derived CDR1 and CDR2 are MDHEN and SYDVKM. V was pared by 3 bases and J by 7 bases, with 9 bases between. The full variable domain, its missing parts supplied by reference TRBV28 and TRBJ1-1, is DVKVTQSSRYLVKRTGEKVFLECVQDMDHENMFWYRQDPGLGLRLIYFSYDVKMKEKGDIPEGYSVSREKKERFSLILESASTNQTSMYLCASSFSSLEAFFGQGTRLTVV.

The sample holds one count of this clonotype. V and J are TRBV20-1 and TRBJ2-1; D is possibly TRBD2 (6 bases). Germline CDR1 and CDR2: DFQATT and SNEGSKA (reference sequence). The V end lost 4 bases, the J end lost 10 bases, and 32 bases lay between the germline ends. The CDR3 sequence is 18 residues long. CDR3 in DNA: TGCAGTGCTAAGGTTCCTGATGTCGGAGGGCCCCTTTTTAACGAGCAGTTCTTC. Translation: CSAKVPDVGGPLFNEQFF.

V gene TRBV6-2 or TRBV6-3 combines with J gene TRBJ2-2; no clear D gene. Germline assignment: CDR1 MNHEY and CDR2 SVGEGT. This CDR3 contains 14 residues. V shed 7 bases and J shed 3 bases, with 12 bases lying between them. CDR3: CASTDFHHTGELFF. The CDR3 bases are TGTGCCAGCACCGATTTCCACCACACCGGGGAGCTGTTTTTT.

This clonotype was detected ten times or more. The chain combines TRBV10-3 with TRBJ2-5; 7 nucleotides agree with TRBD2. This CDR3 has 14 amino acids. Germline values: CDR1 ENHRY, CDR2 SYGVKD. The V and J ends lost 10 bases and 2 bases, in that order; junction bases with no gene match: 10. The CDR3 DNA reads as TGTGCCAGCGAGAACCCGGGACTACAAGAGACCCAGTACTTC. Translation gives CASENPGLQETQYF.

The table lists this clonotype with many counts. This chain joins TRBV5-1 and TRBJ2-7, with 8 nucleotides matching TRBD2. V shed 0 bases, J shed 3 bases, and the junction held 11 bases outside the gene matches. Germline CDR1 reads SGHRS; CDR2 reads YFSETQ. The CDR3 contains 17 residues. CDR3 nucleotides: TGCGCCAGCAGCTTGGAATTCAAAGCGGGAGCCCTCTACGAGCAGTACTTC. Translated, it gives CASSLEFKAGALYEQYF. Filled out from reference TRBV5-1 and TRBJ2-7, the complete variable domain reads KAGVTQTPRYLIKTRGQQVTLSCSPISGHRSVSWYQQTPGQGLQFLFEYFSETQRNKGNFPGRFSGRQFSNSRSEMNVSTLELGDSALYLCASSLEFKAGALYEQYFGPGTRLTVT.

This clonotype was recorded at least ten times. V gene TRBV29-1 combines with J gene TRBJ2-7; 7 bases line up with TRBD1. The CDR3 spans 14 residues. Looked up from germline, CDR1 is SQVTM and CDR2 is ANQGSEA. V shed 1 base, J shed 5 bases, and the junction held 8 bases outside the gene matches. CDR3 nucleotides: TGCAGCGTTGAAGGCCGACAGGGTAAAGACGAGCAGTACTTC. Protein sequence: CSVEGRQGKDEQYF.

This clonotype was counted at least ten times. This chain links TRBV7-2 with TRBJ2-1; the match to TRBD2 covers 9 bases. The CDR3 totals 15 residues. Per germline, CDR1 SGHTA and CDR2 FQGNSA. The trim removed 3 bases at V and 6 bases at J, leaving 6 bases unmatched. The CDR3 DNA reads TGTGCCAGCAGCTTCCTAGCGGGAACGGGCAATGAGCAGTTCTTC. Translated, it gives CASSFLAGTGNEQFF.

This rearrangement joins TRBV7-9 to TRBJ2-7; tentatively, D is TRBD2 (5 bases). The CDR3 covers 13 residues. Looked up from germline, CDR1 is SEHNR and CDR2 is FQNEAQ (reference sequence). The V end was cut by 5 bases, the J end by 4 bases, with 12 bases between. In nucleotides, the CDR3 is TGTGCCAGCAGCCCGGGGTCCGGGTACGAGCAGTACTTC. It specifies CASSPGSGYEQYF.

Concerning this clonotype: Relative to the germline gene, one junction end is altered; a read error may explain this. The rearrangement joins TRBV12-3 or TRBV12-4 to TRBJ2-6; 7 bases map to TRBD1. The CDR3 has 20 residues. Here the CDR3 reads CASMLGSRGPLNSGTNVLTF. The CDR3 DNA sequence: TGTGCCAGCATGCTGGGTTCAAGGGGGCCATTGAACTCTGGGACCAACGTCCTGACTTTC.

This clonotype was detected only a few times. The chain carries TRBV6-1 and TRBJ1-3; D gene unclear. The ends were cut back, 10 bases at V and 6 bases at J, with 19 bases in the middle. CDR1 MNHNS and CDR2 SASEGT come from the germline V gene. The CDR3 is 14 amino acids. CDR3 sequence (DNA): TGTGCCACCGGATCTAGAGTGCCGGTAAACACCATATATTTT. Translation gives CATGSRVPVNTIYF.

This clonotype was seen at least ten times. The chain employs TRBV28 and TRBJ2-7; D not resolved. The germline V gene encodes CDR1 MDHEN and CDR2 SYDVKM. V was pared by 3 bases and J by 2 bases, with 11 bases between. The CDR3 totals 14 residues. The CDR3 DNA reads as TGTGCCAGCAGTTTCAGCCTAGGTACCTACGAGCAGTACTTC. Encoded protein: CASSFSLGTYEQYF.

This clonotype came up many times. The chain uses TRBV7-8 and TRBJ1-5; D ambiguous. Trimming pared 1 base from V and 3 bases from J, leaving 10 bases between. Germline V gene sequence: CDR1 SGHVS, CDR2 FQNEAQ. This CDR3 has 15 residues. The CDR3 sequence: CASSLEQRDNQPQHF. For the CDR3, the DNA is TGTGCCAGCAGCTTAGAACAAAGGGACAATCAGCCCCAGCATTTT.

This clonotype is medium-sized within its sample. The chain is built from TRBV4-1 and TRBJ2-7, with 14 bases that match TRBD2. V lost 3 bases and J lost 3; bases outside the gene matches: 4. The CDR3 runs 16 residues. Germline CDR1 MGHRA, CDR2 YSYEKL. The CDR3 is CASSQIGTSGSYEQYF. The CDR3, as DNA: TGCGCCAGCAGCCAGATCGGGACTAGCGGGAGCTACGAGCAGTACTTC.